Listed below are T cell receptor beta chains from one sample, sequenced in a study of T cell changes during pregnancy in multiple sclerosis. The protocol was immunoSEQ multiplex PCR, while the TCRdb copy is restricted to in-frame clones and leaves out a portion. The sample contains 85,000 to 100,000 clones, less than 95% of which appear only once. The sequences come from peripheral blood, collected before pregnancy. The receptors here all came from a female donor with multiple sclerosis, enrolled in a pregnancy study. Both conserved end residues are part of each CDR3. The D gene is left open where the match is weak. Some rows mark clone size as missing; the rest say once, few, many or name a class of expanded clone.

>TRBJ1-5|-|TRBV19|TRBD1
CASSRAGGIQNSNQPQHF
TGTGCCAGTAGTCGAGCAGGGGGCATTCAAAATAGCAATCAGCCCCAGCATTTT
>TRBJ1-1|few|TRBV18|TRBD1
CASSDRDRGKAFF
TGTGCCAGCTCAGATAGGGACAGGGGGAAAGCTTTCTTT
>TRBJ2-3|once|TRBV7-2|TRBD2
CASSLEGSSGGFHTYTQYF
TGTGCCAGCAGCTTAGAAGGGTCTAGCGGGGGGTTCCACACATATACGCAGTATTTT
>TRBJ1-1|-|TRBV25-1|-
CASRQGATEAFF
TGTGCCAGCAGACAGGGAGCCACTGAAGCTTTCTTT
>TRBJ1-5|-|TRBV6-4|TRBD1
CASRCRGTGEGQPQHF
TGTGCCAGCCGTTGTCGGGGGACAGGGGAGGGTCAGCCCCAGCATTTT
>TRBJ2-5|-|TRBV30|-
CAWSITGNVGETQYF
TGTGCCTGGAGTATAACGGGAAACGTAGGAGAGACCCAGTACTTC
>TRBJ1-5|-|TRBV18|TRBD1
CASSGNRGQDQPQHF
TGTGCCAGCTCCGGAAACAGGGGGCAGGATCAGCCCCAGCATTTT
>TRBJ2-5|-|TRBV6-6|TRBD2
CASSSGRLAGDVTQYF
TGTGCCAGCAGCTCCGGCAGACTAGCGGGGGACGTGACCCAGTACTTC
>TRBJ2-1|-|TRBV19|-
CASSISLAGDYNEQFF
TGTGCCAGTAGTATAAGTCTGGCAGGGGATTACAATGAGCAGTTCTTC
>TRBJ2-1|-|TRBV5-4|TRBD1
CASSSDRVSHEQFF
TGTGCCAGCAGCTCAGACAGGGTATCCCATGAGCAGTTCTTC